A selection of T cell receptor beta chains follows, all from one sample in a study of blood T cell repertoires in COVID-19. Using immunoSEQ multiplex PCR, the repertoire was profiled, and TCRdb retains in-frame clones only, with some absent. In the table there are some 670,000 clones, 90% of which are singletons. Source material: peripheral blood. These receptors were taken from a woman aged 18-29 years with acute or convalescent COVID-19. Both conserved end residues are part of each CDR3. D genes are given only for firm matches. Clone size is given for some rows only: seen once, a few or many times, or a class if the clone is expanded.

V gene	clone size	D gene	J gene	CDR3 protein	CDR3 DNA
TRBV19	-	-	TRBJ1-5	CASSAGPGNQPQHF	TGTGCCAGTAGCGCAGGGCCTGGCAATCAGCCCCAGCATTTT
TRBV6-5	-	-	TRBJ2-7	CATRSSYEQYF	TGTGCCACCCGGTCCTCCTACGAGCAGTACTTC
TRBV5-6	-	-	TRBJ2-1	CASQDISYNEQFF	TGTGCCAGCCAGGACATTTCCTACAATGAGCAGTTCTTC
TRBV28	-	-	TRBJ1-4	CASSYPQGRDEKLFF	TGTGCCAGCAGCTACCCCCAGGGGAGGGATGAAAAACTGTTTTTT
TRBV30	-	-	TRBJ2-7	CAWSVGQYRYEQYF	TGTGCCTGGAGTGTAGGACAGTACCGCTACGAGCAGTACTTC
TRBV15	-	-	TRBJ1-2	CATSRPLWGGGPAYGYTF	TGTGCCACCAGCAGACCTCTCTGGGGAGGTGGGCCGGCCTATGGCTACACCTTC
TRBV6-5	-	-	TRBJ2-7	CASRNPTPLNYEQYF	TGTGCCAGCAGGAACCCGACACCTCTCAACTACGAGCAGTACTTC
TRBV7-2	-	TRBD2	TRBJ2-3	CASSSGLAGVTDTQYF	TGTGCCAGCAGCTCCGGACTAGCGGGGGTAACAGATACGCAGTATTTT
TRBV6-4	-	-	TRBJ1-2	CASSDSEGGYGYTF	TGTGCCAGCAGTGACTCGGAGGGGGGGTATGGCTACACCTTC
TRBV7-9	-	-	TRBJ1-2	CASSLEEEGNYGYTF	TGTGCCAGCAGCTTAGAGGAGGAAGGTAACTATGGCTACACCTTC
TRBV5-6	-	-	TRBJ1-2	CASSLAVGAGYTF	TGTGCCAGCAGCTTGGCAGTGGGCGCTGGCTACACCTTC
TRBV10-3	-	TRBD1	TRBJ1-4	CAIRGQGIHEKLFF	TGTGCCATCAGGGGACAGGGGATCCATGAAAAACTGTTTTTT
TRBV5-1	-	-	TRBJ2-5	CASSLAPFSTGETQYF	TGCGCCAGCAGCCTCGCCCCCTTTTCGACCGGGGAGACCCAGTACTTC
TRBV4-1	few	-	TRBJ1-2	CASSQVGASHYGYTF	TGCGCCAGCAGCCAAGTTGGGGCTTCCCACTATGGCTACACCTTC
TRBV12-5	-	-	TRBJ1-1	CASGFGRRMNTEAFF	TGTGCTAGTGGTTTTGGTAGGAGGATGAACACTGAAGCTTTCTTT
TRBV7-2	once	TRBD2	TRBJ2-3	CASSLKRGKDLQGDTQYF	TGTGCCAGCAGCTTAAAGCGGGGGAAAGACCTGCAGGGAGATACGCAGTATTTT
TRBV6-6	-	TRBD2	TRBJ2-1	CASTRPGLAVYNEQFF	TGTGCCAGCACCAGACCCGGACTAGCGGTCTACAATGAGCAGTTCTTC
TRBV10-2	once	-	TRBJ1-6	CASSEWGDNSPLHF	TGCGCCAGCAGTGAGTGGGGAGACAATTCACCCCTCCACTTT
TRBV5-5	-	TRBD1	TRBJ1-1	CASSLTGDMNTEAFF	TGTGCCAGCAGCTTGACAGGGGATATGAACACTGAAGCTTTCTTT
TRBV7-9	-	TRBD1	TRBJ1-5	CASSLGQGGQPQHF	TGTGCCAGCAGTTTGGGACAGGGCGGTCAGCCCCAGCATTTT
TRBV7-9	-	-	TRBJ1-1	CASSLWERGEAFF	TGTGCCAGCAGCTTATGGGAAAGGGGTGAAGCTTTCTTT
TRBV7-8	-	-	TRBJ1-5	CASSLGARSNQPQHF	TGTGCCAGCAGCTTAGGGGCCAGGAGCAATCAGCCCCAGCATTTT
TRBV4-2	-	TRBD1	TRBJ1-3	CASSRAGGSGNTIYF	TGTGCCAGCAGCCGAGCAGGGGGCTCTGGAAACACCATATATTTT
TRBV6-5	-	TRBD1	TRBJ2-5	CASSYAGQGGETQYF	TGTGCCAGCAGTTACGCGGGACAGGGAGGAGAGACCCAGTACTTC
TRBV6-1	few	TRBD1	TRBJ2-1	CASSETGEYNEQFF	TGTGCCAGCAGTGAGACAGGGGAGTACAATGAGCAGTTCTTC
TRBV6-2/TRBV6-3	-	-	TRBJ1-5	CASSSAGSGNQPQHF	TGTGCCAGCAGTTCCGCTGGGAGTGGCAATCAGCCCCAGCATTTT
TRBV4-3	-	-	TRBJ1-1	CASSQDYQGSRVMNTEAFF	TGCGCCAGCAGCCAAGATTACCAGGGCTCGAGAGTTATGAACACTGAAGCTTTCTTT
TRBV11-3	-	-	TRBJ1-5	CASNIGAEGQPQHF	TGTGCCAGCAACATAGGGGCGGAAGGTCAGCCCCAGCATTTT
TRBV27	-	TRBD1	TRBJ1-1	CASSSYTGGAGTEAFF	TGTGCCAGCAGTTCATATACAGGGGGCGCCGGGACTGAAGCTTTCTTT
TRBV28	-	TRBD1	TRBJ1-1	CASSPYRGRGTEAFF	TGTGCCAGCAGTCCTTACAGGGGAAGAGGGACTGAAGCTTTCTTT
TRBV28	-	TRBD1	TRBJ1-1	CASRYRGSRTEAFF	TGTGCCAGCAGGTACAGGGGAAGTCGGACTGAAGCTTTCTTT
TRBV5-6	-	-	TRBJ2-7	CASSFGPYEQYF	TGTGCCAGCAGCTTTGGCCCCTACGAGCAGTACTTC
TRBV5-4	-	-	TRBJ1-2	CASSFGGVNYGYTF	TGTGCCAGCAGCTTCGGAGGGGTTAACTATGGCTACACCTTC
TRBV4-1	-	TRBD2	TRBJ2-3	CASSHPSRTSGTDTQYF	TGCGCCAGCAGCCACCCTTCACGGACTAGCGGCACAGATACGCAGTATTTT
TRBV7-2	-	TRBD1	TRBJ1-1	CASSLFRQGNTEAFF	TGTGCCAGCAGCTTATTTCGACAGGGGAACACTGAAGCTTTCTTT